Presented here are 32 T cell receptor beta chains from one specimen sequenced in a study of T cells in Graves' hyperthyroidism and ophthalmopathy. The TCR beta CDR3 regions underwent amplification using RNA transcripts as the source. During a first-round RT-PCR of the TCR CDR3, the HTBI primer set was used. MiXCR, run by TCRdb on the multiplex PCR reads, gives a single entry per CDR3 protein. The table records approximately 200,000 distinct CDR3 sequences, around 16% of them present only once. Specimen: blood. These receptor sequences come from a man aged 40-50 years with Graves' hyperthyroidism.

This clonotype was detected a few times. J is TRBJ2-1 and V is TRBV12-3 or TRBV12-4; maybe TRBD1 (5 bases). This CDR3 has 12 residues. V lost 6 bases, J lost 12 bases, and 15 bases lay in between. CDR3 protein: CASSQGHDRQFF. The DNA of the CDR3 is TGTGCCAGCAGCCAAGGACATGACCGGCAGTTCTTC.

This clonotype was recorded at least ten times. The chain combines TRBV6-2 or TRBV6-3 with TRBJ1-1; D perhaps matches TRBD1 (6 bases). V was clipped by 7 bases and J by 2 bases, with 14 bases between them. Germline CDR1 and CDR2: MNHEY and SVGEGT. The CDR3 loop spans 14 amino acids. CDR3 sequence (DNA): TGTGCCAGCAACCTCCCGGACAGTAACACTGAAGCTTTCTTT. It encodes CASNLPDSNTEAFF.

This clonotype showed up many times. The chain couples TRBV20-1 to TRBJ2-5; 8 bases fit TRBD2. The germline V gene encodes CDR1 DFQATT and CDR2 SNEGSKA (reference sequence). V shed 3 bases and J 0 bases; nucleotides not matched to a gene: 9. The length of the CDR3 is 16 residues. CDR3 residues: CSASELAVMYQETQYF. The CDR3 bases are TGCAGTGCTAGTGAACTAGCGGTTATGTACCAAGAGACCCAGTACTTC.

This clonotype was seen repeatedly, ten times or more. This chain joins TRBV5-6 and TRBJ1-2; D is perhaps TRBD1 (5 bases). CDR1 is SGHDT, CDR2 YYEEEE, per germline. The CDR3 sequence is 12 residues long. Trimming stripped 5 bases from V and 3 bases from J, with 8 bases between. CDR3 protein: CASSGTDYGYTF. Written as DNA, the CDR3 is TGTGCCAGCAGTGGGACGGACTATGGCTACACCTTC.

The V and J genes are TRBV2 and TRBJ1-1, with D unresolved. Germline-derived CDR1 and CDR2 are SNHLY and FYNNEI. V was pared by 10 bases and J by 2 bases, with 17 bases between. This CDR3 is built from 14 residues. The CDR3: CATLREQINTEAFF. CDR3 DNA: TGTGCCACCTTGCGTGAACAGATAAACACTGAAGCTTTCTTT.

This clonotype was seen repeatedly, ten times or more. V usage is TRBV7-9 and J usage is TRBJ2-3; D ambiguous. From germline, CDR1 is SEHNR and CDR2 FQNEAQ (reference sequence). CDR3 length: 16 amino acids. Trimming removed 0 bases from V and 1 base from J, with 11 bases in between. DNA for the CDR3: TGTGCCAGCAGCTTAGCCCCTCCCCGAGGCACAGATACGCAGTATTTT. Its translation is CASSLAPPRGTDTQYF.

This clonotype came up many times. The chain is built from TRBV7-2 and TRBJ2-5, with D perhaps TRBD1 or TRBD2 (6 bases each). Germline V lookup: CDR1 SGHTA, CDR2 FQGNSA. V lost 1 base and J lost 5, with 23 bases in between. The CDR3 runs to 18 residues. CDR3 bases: TGTGCCAGCAGCTTAGGATTGGTTTTACGGGGGCCGAGGGAGACCCAGTACTTC. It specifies CASSLGLVLRGPRETQYF.

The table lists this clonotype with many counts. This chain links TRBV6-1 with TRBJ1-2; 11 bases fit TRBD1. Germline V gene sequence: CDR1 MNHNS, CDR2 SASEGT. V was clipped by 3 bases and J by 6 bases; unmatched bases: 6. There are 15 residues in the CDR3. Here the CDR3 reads CASSDRTGGDDGYTF. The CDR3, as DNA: TGTGCCAGCAGTGACCGGACAGGGGGCGACGATGGCTACACCTTC.

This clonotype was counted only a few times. The CDR3 region is CAIYGAERQGYNSPLHF. CDR3 DNA sequence: TGTGCCATCTATGGGGCAGAGCGTCAGGGCTATAATTCACCCCTCCACTTT. V is TRBV6-1 and J is TRBJ1-6; D perhaps matches TRBD1 (5 bases). Germline V gene lookup returns CDR1 MNHNS and CDR2 SASEGT. The V gene lost 10 bases and the J gene lost 3 bases, with 22 bases spanning the gap. This CDR3 is 17 amino acids long.

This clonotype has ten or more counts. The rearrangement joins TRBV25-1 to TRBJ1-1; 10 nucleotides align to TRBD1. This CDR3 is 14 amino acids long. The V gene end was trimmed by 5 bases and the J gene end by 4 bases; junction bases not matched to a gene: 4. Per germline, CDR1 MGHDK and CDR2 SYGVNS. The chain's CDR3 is CASSKGQGITEAFF. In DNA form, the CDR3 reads TGTGCCAGCAGTAAGGGACAGGGGATCACTGAAGCTTTCTTT.

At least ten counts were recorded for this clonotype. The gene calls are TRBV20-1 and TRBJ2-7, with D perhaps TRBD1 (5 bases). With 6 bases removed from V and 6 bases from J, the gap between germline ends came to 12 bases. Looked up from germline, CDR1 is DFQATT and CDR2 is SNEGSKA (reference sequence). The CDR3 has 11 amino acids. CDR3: CSAPAQGEQYF. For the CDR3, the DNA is TGCAGTGCCCCCGCCCAGGGCGAGCAGTACTTC.

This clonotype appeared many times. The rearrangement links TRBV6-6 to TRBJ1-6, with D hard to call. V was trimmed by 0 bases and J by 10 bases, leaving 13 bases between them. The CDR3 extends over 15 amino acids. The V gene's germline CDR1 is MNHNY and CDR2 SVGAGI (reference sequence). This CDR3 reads CASSYSQEFGSPLHF. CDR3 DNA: TGTGCCAGCAGTTACTCGCAGGAGTTCGGCTCACCCCTCCACTTT.

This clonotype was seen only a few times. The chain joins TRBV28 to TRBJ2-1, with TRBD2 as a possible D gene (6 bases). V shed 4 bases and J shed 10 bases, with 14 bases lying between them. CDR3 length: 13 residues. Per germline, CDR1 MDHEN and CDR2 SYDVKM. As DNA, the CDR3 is TGTGCCAGCAGTTCGGACCAGGGAGGAGAGCAGTTCTTC. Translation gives CASSSDQGGEQFF.

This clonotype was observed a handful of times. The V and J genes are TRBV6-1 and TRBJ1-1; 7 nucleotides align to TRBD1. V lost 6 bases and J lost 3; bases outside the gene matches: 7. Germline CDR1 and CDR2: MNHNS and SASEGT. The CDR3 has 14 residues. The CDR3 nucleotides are TGTGCCAGCAGAAATCCAGGGGGGGACACTGAAGCTTTCTTT. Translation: CASRNPGGDTEAFF.

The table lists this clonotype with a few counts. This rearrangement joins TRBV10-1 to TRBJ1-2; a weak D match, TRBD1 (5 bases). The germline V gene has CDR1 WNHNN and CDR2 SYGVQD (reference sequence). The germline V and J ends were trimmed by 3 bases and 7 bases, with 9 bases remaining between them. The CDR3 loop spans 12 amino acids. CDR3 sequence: CASSDRGIGYTF. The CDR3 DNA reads TGCGCCAGCAGTGATCGGGGGATTGGCTACACCTTC.

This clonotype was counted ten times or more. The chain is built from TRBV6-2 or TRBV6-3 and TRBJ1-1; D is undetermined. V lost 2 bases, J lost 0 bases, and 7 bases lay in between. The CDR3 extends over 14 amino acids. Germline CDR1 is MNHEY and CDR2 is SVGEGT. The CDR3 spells CASSYVGMNTEAFF. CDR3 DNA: TGTGCCAGCAGTTACGTCGGCATGAACACTGAAGCTTTCTTT.

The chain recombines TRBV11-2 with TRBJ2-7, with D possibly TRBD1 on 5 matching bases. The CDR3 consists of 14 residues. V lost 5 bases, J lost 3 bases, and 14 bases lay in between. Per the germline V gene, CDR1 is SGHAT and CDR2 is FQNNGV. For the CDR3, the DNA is TGTGCCAGCAGCCACGGTTGGGGCCGCTACGAGCAGTACTTC. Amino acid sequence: CASSHGWGRYEQYF.

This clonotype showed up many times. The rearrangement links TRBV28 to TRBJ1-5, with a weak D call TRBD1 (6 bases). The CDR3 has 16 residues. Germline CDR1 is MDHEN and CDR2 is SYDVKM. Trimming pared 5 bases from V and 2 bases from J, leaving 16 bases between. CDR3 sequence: CASSPAGQSGNQPQHF. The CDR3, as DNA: TGTGCCAGCAGTCCGGCCGGACAGTCGGGCAATCAGCCCCAGCATTTT.

CDR3 bases: TGCAGCGTTTCGAATGGCTACACCTTC. Amino acids: CSVSNGYTF. The chain recombines TRBV29-1 with TRBJ1-2, with unresolved D. Per germline, CDR1 SQVTM and CDR2 ANQGSEA. V lost 5 bases and J lost 6, with 4 bases in between. There are 9 residues in the CDR3.

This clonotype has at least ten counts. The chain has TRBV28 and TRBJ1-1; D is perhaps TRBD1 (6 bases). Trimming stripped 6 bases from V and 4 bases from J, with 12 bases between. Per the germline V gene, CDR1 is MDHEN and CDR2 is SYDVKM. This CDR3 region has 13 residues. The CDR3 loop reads CASRGGGITEAFF. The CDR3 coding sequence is TGTGCCAGCAGGGGAGGGGGGATCACTGAAGCTTTCTTT.

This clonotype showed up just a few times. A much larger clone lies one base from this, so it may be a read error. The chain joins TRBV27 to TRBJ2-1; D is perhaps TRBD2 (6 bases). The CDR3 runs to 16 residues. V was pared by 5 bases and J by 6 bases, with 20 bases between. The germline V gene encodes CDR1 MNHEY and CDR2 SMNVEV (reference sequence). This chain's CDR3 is CASSTRTKKTFNEQFF. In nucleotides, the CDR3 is TGTGCCAGCAGTACCAGGACTAAGAAAACATTCAATGAGCAGTTCTTC.

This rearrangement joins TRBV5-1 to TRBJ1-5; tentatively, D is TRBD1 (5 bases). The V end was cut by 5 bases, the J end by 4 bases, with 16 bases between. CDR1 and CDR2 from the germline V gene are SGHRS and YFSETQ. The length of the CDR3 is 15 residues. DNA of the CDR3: TGCGCCAGCAGGCCCGGGACGGAACTTAATCAGCCCCAGCATTTT. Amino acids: CASRPGTELNQPQHF.

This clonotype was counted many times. CDR3: CASSQGNGGVYEQYF. The CDR3 DNA is TGCGCCAGCAGCCAAGGGAACGGAGGGGTCTACGAGCAGTACTTC. The gene calls are TRBV4-3 and TRBJ2-7; tentatively, D is TRBD2 (6 bases). The germline V and J ends were trimmed by 1 base and 3 bases, with 13 bases remaining between them. Germline CDR1 LGHNA, CDR2 YSLEER. The CDR3 is made up of 15 amino acids.

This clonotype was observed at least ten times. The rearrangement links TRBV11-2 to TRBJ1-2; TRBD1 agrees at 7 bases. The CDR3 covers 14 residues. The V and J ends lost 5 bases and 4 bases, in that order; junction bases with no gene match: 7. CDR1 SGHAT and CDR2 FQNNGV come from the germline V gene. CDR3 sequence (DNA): TGTGCCAGCAGCGCAAACAGGGGACGCTATGGCTACACCTTC. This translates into CASSANRGRYGYTF.

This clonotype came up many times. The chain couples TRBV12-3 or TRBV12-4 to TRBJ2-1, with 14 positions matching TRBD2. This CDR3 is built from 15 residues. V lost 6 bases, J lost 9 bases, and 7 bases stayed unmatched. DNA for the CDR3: TGTGCCAGCAGGTCGACTAGCGGGGGGGCGGCTGAGCAGTTCTTC. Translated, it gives CASRSTSGGAAEQFF.

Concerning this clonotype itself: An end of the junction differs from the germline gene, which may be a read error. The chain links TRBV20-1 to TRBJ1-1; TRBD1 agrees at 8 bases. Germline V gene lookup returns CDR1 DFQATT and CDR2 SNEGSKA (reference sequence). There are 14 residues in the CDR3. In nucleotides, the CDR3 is TGCAGTGCTAGCCAGGGGGCGCAGAACGCTGAAGCTTTCTTT. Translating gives CSASQGAQNAEAFF.

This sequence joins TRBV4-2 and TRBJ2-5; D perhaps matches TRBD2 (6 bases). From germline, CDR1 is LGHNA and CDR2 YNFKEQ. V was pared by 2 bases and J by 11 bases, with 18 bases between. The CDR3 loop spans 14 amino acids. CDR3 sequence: CASSQIGTSSLQYF. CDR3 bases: TGTGCCAGCAGCCAAATCGGGACTTCCAGCCTTCAGTACTTC.

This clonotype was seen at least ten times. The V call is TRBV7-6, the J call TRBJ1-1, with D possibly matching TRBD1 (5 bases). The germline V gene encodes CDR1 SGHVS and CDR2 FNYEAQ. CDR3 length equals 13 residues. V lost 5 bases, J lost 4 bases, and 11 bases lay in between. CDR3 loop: CASSGSRGTEAFF. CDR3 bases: TGTGCCAGCAGCGGGAGTAGGGGCACTGAAGCTTTCTTT.

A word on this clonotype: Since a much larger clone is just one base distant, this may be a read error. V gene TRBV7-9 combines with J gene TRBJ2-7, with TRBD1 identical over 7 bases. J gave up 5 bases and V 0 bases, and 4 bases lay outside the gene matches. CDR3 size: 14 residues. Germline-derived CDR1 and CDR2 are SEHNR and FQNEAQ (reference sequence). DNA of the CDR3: TGTGCCAGCAGCTTAGCTGGGACAGAAGACGAGCAGTACTTC. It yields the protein CASSLAGTEDEQYF.

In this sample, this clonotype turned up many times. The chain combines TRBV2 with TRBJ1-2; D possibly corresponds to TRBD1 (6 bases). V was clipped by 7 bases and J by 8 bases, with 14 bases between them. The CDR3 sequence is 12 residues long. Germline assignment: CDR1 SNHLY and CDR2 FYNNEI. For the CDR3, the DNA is TGTGCCAGCAAAGAGGCAGGGGACGGCTACACCTTC. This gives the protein CASKEAGDGYTF.

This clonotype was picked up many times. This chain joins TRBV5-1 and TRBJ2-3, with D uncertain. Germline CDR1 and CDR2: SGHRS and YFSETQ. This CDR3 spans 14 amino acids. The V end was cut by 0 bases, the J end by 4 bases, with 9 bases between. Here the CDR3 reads CASSLAVASDTQYF. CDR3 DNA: TGCGCCAGCAGCTTGGCAGTGGCATCAGATACGCAGTATTTT.

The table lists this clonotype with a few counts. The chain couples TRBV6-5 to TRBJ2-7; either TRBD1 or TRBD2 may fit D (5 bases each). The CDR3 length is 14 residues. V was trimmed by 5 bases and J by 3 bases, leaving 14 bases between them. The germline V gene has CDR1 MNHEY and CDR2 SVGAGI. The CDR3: CASSHGAAHYEQYF. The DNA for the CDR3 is TGTGCCAGCAGTCACGGGGCCGCCCACTACGAGCAGTACTTC.